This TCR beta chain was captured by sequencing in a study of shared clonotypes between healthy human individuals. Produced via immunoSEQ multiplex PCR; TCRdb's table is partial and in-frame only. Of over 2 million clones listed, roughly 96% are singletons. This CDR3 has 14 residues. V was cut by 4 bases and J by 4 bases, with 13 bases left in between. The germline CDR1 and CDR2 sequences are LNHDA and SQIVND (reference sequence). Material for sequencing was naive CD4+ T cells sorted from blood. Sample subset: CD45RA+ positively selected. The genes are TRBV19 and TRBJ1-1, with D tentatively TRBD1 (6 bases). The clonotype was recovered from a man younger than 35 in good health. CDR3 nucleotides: TGTGCCAGTAGTAAAGCAGGAGGGGGCACTGAAGCTTTCTTT. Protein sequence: CASSKAGGGTEAFF.